This T cell receptor (beta chain) was documented in a study of cytomegalovirus exposure and HLA in healthy donors. Remarks on this clone: Its cognate antigen is unknown.

Germline CDR1 SQVTM, CDR2 ANQGSEA. The CDR3 sequence is 14 residues long. Trimming removed 6 bases from V and 1 base from J; junction bases left unmatched: 7. In the PCR, 60 Vbeta and 13 Jbeta primers were used. TCRdb's table, derived via immunoSEQ multiplex PCR, lists solely in-frame clones and lacks some. The data show 150,000 to 200,000 clones, about 63% seen once. Overall study results and limits: Per a later analysis, about 17,000 TCR beta sequences showed association with HLA alleles at 0.05 false discovery rate.

The source is a woman in her forties in good health and CMV-seropositive. The V gene is TRBV29-1, the J gene TRBJ2-7, with 9 bases identical to TRBD1. Sequencing was performed on PBMCs. CDR3 bases: TGCAGCGTAGCCGGGACAGGGAGGTCCTACGAGCAGTACTTC. Its translation: CSVAGTGRSYEQYF.